The 27 T cell receptor beta chains below all came from one sample that was sequenced in a study of blood T cell repertoires in COVID-19 (dated by TCRdb to 2018 to 2021). Library construction relied on the immunoSEQ multiplex PCR assay. Sourced from immuneACCESS, this table was stored by TCRdb with only in-frame sequences that have V and J called. A share of the clones is absent; for the studies checked, an unresolved V gene accounts for under half, and the remainder has no known explanation. The sample table lists 110,000 to 150,000 clones, over 70% of them with a count of one. The top ten hold less than 2% of the sample. Sequenced input: peripheral blood. The source of these receptors is a woman aged 55-75 years with acute or convalescent COVID-19.

The rearrangement uses TRBV28 and TRBJ2-5, with D possibly being TRBD1 (6 bases). The CDR3 covers 19 residues. Germline CDR1 reads MDHEN; CDR2 reads SYDVKM. V lost 6 bases to trimming and J lost 4 bases, with 30 bases between them. Written as DNA, the CDR3 is TGTGCCAGCAGAACCGTCCCTTTTAACCGGGACATTGGGGGAGAGACCCAGTACTTC. It specifies CASRTVPFNRDIGGETQYF. The full variable domain, completed using reference TRBV28 and TRBJ2-5, is DVKVTQSSRYLVKRTGEKVFLECVQDMDHENMFWYRQDPGLGLRLIYFSYDVKMKEKGDIPEGYSVSREKKERFSLILESASTNQTSMYLCASRTVPFNRDIGGETQYFGPGTRLLVL.

This clone has a single count. V usage is TRBV5-6 and J usage is TRBJ2-3; TRBD2 agrees at 9 bases. J lost 5 bases, V lost 4 bases, and 8 bases had no gene match. CDR1 and CDR2 (germline): SGHDT, YYEEEE. The CDR3 is 15 amino acids. The DNA of the CDR3 is TGTGCCAGCAGCCCGGTGCGGGAGGGCCGAGATACGCAGTATTTT. Translating gives CASSPVREGRDTQYF. Variable domain in full (rest from reference TRBV5-6 and TRBJ2-3): DAGVTQSPTHLIKTRGQQVTLRCSPKSGHDTVSWYQQALGQGPQFIFQYYEEEERQRGNFPDRFSGHQFPNYSSELNVNALLLGDSALYLCASSPVREGRDTQYFGPGTRLTVL.

The chain has TRBV12-5 and TRBJ1-4; 7 bases map to TRBD1. The J segment lost 7 bases and the V segment lost 6 bases, leaving 5 bases of the junction unmatched. Germline-derived CDR1 and CDR2 are LGHNT and FRNRAP. The CDR3 is made up of 13 amino acids. CDR3 DNA: TGTGCTAGTGGCACGGACAGGTTTGAAAAACTGTTTTTT. Translation: CASGTDRFEKLFF.

The gene calls are TRBV7-8 and TRBJ2-5; 10 nucleotides agree with TRBD2. Per germline, CDR1 SGHVS and CDR2 FQNEAQ. V shed 0 bases and J 5 bases; nucleotides not matched to a gene: 9. There are 17 residues in the CDR3. Here the CDR3 DNA reads TGTGCCAGCAGCTTAGCCTCGAACCCTAGCGGGAGTGAGACCCAGTACTTC. Encoded protein: CASSLASNPSGSETQYF. The variable domain in full, completed from reference TRBV7-8 and TRBJ2-5, reads GAGVSQSPRYKVAKRGQDVALRCDPISGHVSLFWYQQALGQGPEFLTYFQNEAQLDKSGLPSDRFFAERPEGSVSTLKIQRTQQEDSAVYLCASSLASNPSGSETQYFGPGTRLLVL.

This clone occurred a few times. This rearrangement joins TRBV30 to TRBJ1-5; D possibly corresponds to TRBD1 (6 bases). The germline V gene encodes CDR1 GTSNPN and CDR2 SVGIG (reference sequence). CDR3 size: 15 residues. Trimming left V 4 bases short and J 2 bases short, with 15 bases between. The CDR3 DNA reads as TGTGCCTGGACAGCGGGGGGGCTGCGCAATCAGCCCCAGCATTTT. The encoded protein is CAWTAGGLRNQPQHF.

This chain joins TRBV9 and TRBJ2-1, with D tentatively TRBD1 (6 bases). V shed 3 bases and J shed 9 bases, with 16 bases lying between them. In germline, CDR1 is SGDLS, CDR2 YYNGEE. The CDR3 spans 14 residues. CDR3 protein: CASSAGTRGSEQFF. CDR3 DNA sequence: TGTGCCAGCAGCGCCGGGACAAGGGGAAGTGAGCAGTTCTTC.

The chain carries TRBV28 and TRBJ2-5; 9 positions match TRBD1. V lost 7 bases to trimming and J lost 0 bases; unmatched junction nucleotides: 9. The V gene's germline CDR1 is MDHEN and CDR2 SYDVKM. This CDR3 spans 16 amino acids. The CDR3 sequence: CASTPRDRAHQETQYF. DNA of the CDR3: TGTGCCAGCACCCCCCGGGACAGGGCGCACCAAGAGACCCAGTACTTC.

V gene TRBV5-1 combines with J gene TRBJ1-1, with unresolved D. V lost 0 bases to trimming and J lost 3 bases, with 9 bases between them. The V gene's germline CDR1 is SGHRS and CDR2 YFSETQ. This CDR3 contains 14 residues. CDR3 protein: CASSLGGIHTEAFF. In nucleotides, the CDR3 is TGCGCCAGCAGCTTGGGAGGGATTCACACTGAAGCTTTCTTT.

This clone was observed a single time. The chain recombines TRBV30 with TRBJ2-7; 7 bases are a match to TRBD1. Germline CDR1 reads GTSNPN; CDR2 reads SVGIG (reference sequence). There are 15 residues in the CDR3. Losses at the gene ends were 0 bases for V and 0 bases for J; bases not matched to a gene: 5. CDR3: CAWSVGGGRSYEQYF. CDR3 sequence (DNA): TGTGCCTGGAGTGTAGGGGGCGGGCGCTCCTACGAGCAGTACTTC.

The chain links TRBV29-1 to TRBJ2-5, with TRBD1 as a possible D gene (5 bases). This CDR3 has 10 amino acids. The ends were cut back, 6 bases at V and 9 bases at J, with 11 bases in the middle. Germline-derived CDR1 and CDR2 are SQVTM and ANQGSEA. In nucleotides, the CDR3 is TGCAGCGTAGAAAAGGGGTCCCAGTACTTC. The encoded protein is CSVEKGSQYF.

Only a few counts were recorded for this clone. The chain has TRBV15 and TRBJ2-7, with 8 bases lining up with TRBD1. Germline V gene sequence: CDR1 LNHNV, CDR2 YYDKDF (reference sequence). V gave up 3 bases and J gave up 1 base; unmatched junction bases: 5. There are 15 residues in the CDR3. In DNA form, the CDR3 reads TGTGCCACCAGCAGCCGGGACAGGACTTCCTACGAGCAGTACTTC. This translates into CATSSRDRTSYEQYF.

The V and J genes are TRBV20-1 and TRBJ2-5, with 8 bases lining up with TRBD1. This CDR3 comprises 11 residues. Germline-derived CDR1 and CDR2 are DFQATT and SNEGSKA (reference sequence). The trim removed 5 bases at V and 13 bases at J, leaving 9 bases unmatched. The CDR3 nucleotides are TGCAGTGCTTTCAATACCGGGACAGGGTACTTC. Protein: CSAFNTGTGYF.

The genes are TRBV27 and TRBJ2-1, with 10 positions matching TRBD2. V lost 10 bases to trimming and J lost 8 bases; unmatched junction nucleotides: 11. The CDR3 totals 14 residues. Germline loops: CDR1 MNHEY, CDR2 SMNVEV (reference sequence). DNA of the CDR3: TGTGCCACCAGAGTAGCGGGAGGATGGGATGAGCAGTTCTTC. The encoded protein is CATRVAGGWDEQFF.

V and J are TRBV1 and TRBJ1-4. TRBV1 is given as a pseudogene. The CDR3 has 18 residues. The CDR3 region is CTSSLPAGEHPLNEKLFF. The CDR3 DNA follows: TGCACCAGCAGCCTTCCCGCCGGGGAGCACCCACTGAATGAAAAACTGTTTTTT.

The rearrangement uses TRBV6-4 and TRBJ2-1; 10 bases map to TRBD1. Looked up from germline, CDR1 is MRHNA and CDR2 is SNTAGT. V shed 4 bases, J shed 6 bases, and the junction held 6 bases outside the gene matches. CDR3 length: 15 residues. The CDR3 here is CASSGDRGPFNEQFF. The CDR3 coding sequence is TGTGCCAGCAGTGGCGACAGGGGGCCCTTCAATGAGCAGTTCTTC.

This chain links TRBV7-3 with TRBJ2-1; 10 positions match TRBD2. The CDR3 runs 14 residues. Trimming at V came to 9 bases and at J to 6 bases, leaving 8 bases not matched to a gene. From germline, CDR1 is SGHTA and CDR2 FQGTGA. The CDR3 DNA reads TGTGCCAGTTCTCCTAGCGGGAGTGGCAATGAGCAGTTCTTC. This encodes CASSPSGSGNEQFF. The complete variable domain, with remaining parts taken from reference TRBV7-3 and TRBJ2-1, reads GAGVSQTPSNKVTEKGKYVELRCDPISGHTALYWYRQSLGQGPEFLIYFQGTGAADDSGLPNDRFFAVRPEGSVSTLKIQRTERGDSAVYLCASSPSGSGNEQFFGPGTRLTVL.

The chain uses TRBV3-1 (or the pseudogene TRBV3-2) and TRBJ2-7, with D uncertain. V gave up 5 bases and J gave up 0 bases, with 8 bases separating them. CDR1 is LGHDT and CDR2 is YNNKEL in the germline V gene (reference sequence). This CDR3 comprises 13 residues. This chain's CDR3 is CASSSQNSYEQYF. For the CDR3, the DNA is TGTGCCAGCAGCTCCCAAAACTCCTACGAGCAGTACTTC.

The chain links TRBV4-1 to TRBJ2-7; D is possibly TRBD2 (5 bases). The ends were cut back, 0 bases at V and 3 bases at J, with 12 bases in the middle. CDR1 is MGHRA and CDR2 is YSYEKL in the germline V gene. CDR3 length: 15 amino acids. CDR3 coding DNA: TGCGCCAGCAGCCAAGAGAGGGCAGACAACTACGAGCAGTACTTC. Its protein is CASSQERADNYEQYF.

The V call is TRBV28, the J call TRBJ1-4; possible D gene TRBD1, 6 bases. V lost 6 bases to trimming and J lost 2 bases, with 16 bases between them. Germline CDR1 reads MDHEN; CDR2 reads SYDVKM. The CDR3 has 16 amino acids. The CDR3: CASSPIQGFTNEKLFF. Written as DNA, the CDR3 is TGTGCCAGCAGCCCCATCCAGGGGTTCACTAATGAAAAACTGTTTTTT.

This chain links TRBV28 with TRBJ2-7, with 7 nucleotides matching TRBD2. J lost 3 bases, V lost 6 bases, and 11 bases had no gene match. Per germline, CDR1 MDHEN and CDR2 SYDVKM. CDR3 size: 15 residues. This CDR3 is CASSSYSSGIYEQYF. The DNA for the CDR3 is TGTGCCAGCAGCTCTTACTCTAGCGGAATCTACGAGCAGTACTTC.

This rearrangement joins TRBV7-3 to TRBJ2-7; the D is unclear. The CDR3 is 15 residues long. Germline loops: CDR1 SGHTA, CDR2 FQGTGA. The V end lost 6 bases, the J end lost 3 bases, and 18 bases lay between the germline ends. The CDR3 spells CASSSSSLGDYEQYF. The CDR3 coding sequence is TGTGCCAGCAGTTCCAGTTCGCTAGGCGACTACGAGCAGTACTTC.

A note on this clone: Distinct nucleotide sequences in the sample also encode this CDR3. This chain joins TRBV3-1 (or the pseudogene TRBV3-2) and TRBJ2-7, with D unresolved. CDR1 is LGHDT, CDR2 YNNKEL, per germline (reference sequence). Trimming took 1 base from V and 1 from J, leaving 11 bases between them. This CDR3 contains 15 residues. This chain's CDR3 is CASSQGLLASYEQYF. The CDR3 bases are TGTGCCAGCAGCCAAGGTCTATTAGCATCCTACGAGCAGTACTTC.

CDR3 amino acids: CASSFSGGFDEQFF. CDR3 sequence (DNA): TGTGCCAGCAGCTTCTCGGGAGGGTTCGATGAGCAGTTCTTC. The chain recombines TRBV7-9 with TRBJ2-1; TRBD2 matches 8 bases. J gave up 8 bases and V 3 bases, and 6 bases lay outside the gene matches. The CDR3 is 14 residues long. Germline V gives CDR1 SEHNR, CDR2 FQNEAQ (reference sequence).

The V call is TRBV7-2, the J call TRBJ2-1; the match to TRBD2 covers 13 bases. The CDR3 is made up of 21 amino acids. V lost 0 bases to trimming and J lost 9 bases; unmatched junction nucleotides: 20. The germline V gene has CDR1 SGHTA and CDR2 FQGNSA. CDR3 protein: CASSLAPRLAGGPPPKGEQFF. The CDR3 DNA sequence: TGTGCCAGCAGCTTAGCTCCCCGACTAGCGGGAGGACCCCCACCTAAGGGTGAGCAGTTCTTC.

In this sample, this clone turned up a few times. This chain links TRBV9 with TRBJ1-1; D perhaps matches TRBD1 (6 bases). This CDR3 has 13 amino acids. Trimming cost V 6 bases and J 2 bases, with 11 bases left between them. Germline values: CDR1 SGDLS, CDR2 YYNGEE. CDR3 region: CASTDRTNTEAFF. CDR3 nucleotide sequence: TGTGCCAGCACGGACAGAACCAACACTGAAGCTTTCTTT.

A single count supports this clone. V and J are TRBV2 and TRBJ1-2; TRBD1 might be the D (5 bases). V was clipped by 4 bases and J by 5 bases, with 14 bases between them. This CDR3 region has 14 residues. Germline CDR1 is SNHLY and CDR2 is FYNNEI. CDR3 coding DNA: TGTGCCAGCAGTGGCAGGGAAAGCTTATATGGCTACACCTTC. Translation: CASSGRESLYGYTF.

This chain uses TRBV27 with TRBJ2-3; 11 nucleotides match TRBD2. The V gene's germline CDR1 is MNHEY and CDR2 SMNVEV (reference sequence). V lost 10 bases, J lost 4 bases, and 7 bases stayed unmatched. This CDR3 has 14 residues. In nucleotides, the CDR3 is TGTGCCACCCGTAGCGGGAGGGCCCCAGATACGCAGTATTTT. This encodes CATRSGRAPDTQYF.